A selection of T cell receptor beta chains follows, all from one sample in a study of cytomegalovirus exposure and HLA in healthy donors. Assay: immunoSEQ multiplex PCR; the TCRdb copy retains only in-frame clones and omits some. Counted here are about 95,000 clones, around 79% occurring once; the ten biggest clones make up roughly 4.5%. Input material: PBMCs. Receptors originate from a woman aged 40 to 50 in good health and CMV-seronegative. Each CDR3 is given with its conserved first and last residue. A D gene is named only where the DNA matches it firmly. A row's size may be missing; if present it is once, few, many or a size class.

j_call,clone_size,v_call,d_call,cdr3_aa
TRBJ1-3,-,TRBV4-1,-,CASSQGPQVTRNTIYF
TRBJ2-2,-,TRBV6-6,TRBD2,CASSYSRGGVGELFF
TRBJ2-7,-,TRBV2,TRBD1,CASREDRGPYEQYF
TRBJ2-3,-,TRBV6-1,TRBD2,CASRSGGAGDTQYF
TRBJ2-2,-,TRBV5-1,TRBD2,CASSVGLAGVTGELFF
TRBJ2-5,-,TRBV6-5,-,CASKTVQETQYF
TRBJ2-3,-,TRBV5-4,TRBD1,CASSSGDSQVTQYF
TRBJ1-2,-,TRBV7-2,-,CASSLATLRSQLGSYTF
TRBJ1-3,-,TRBV9,TRBD1,CASSVEGTGYSGNTIYF
TRBJ1-6,-,TRBV6-4,TRBD1,CASSDFPGGTPLHF
TRBJ1-2,-,TRBV19,TRBD1,CASSIGYRRDSPNYGYTF
TRBJ1-2,-,TRBV30,TRBD1,CAWSTGQGASYGYTF
TRBJ1-4,-,TRBV4-3,TRBD1,CASSPRDRGGEKLFF
TRBJ2-2,-,TRBV19,-,CASSIDRAGELFF
TRBJ2-7,-,TRBV6-6,TRBD1,CASSKTRDRGVEQYF
TRBJ1-5,-,TRBV5-1,TRBD1,CASSLGGQGGQPQHF
TRBJ2-1,-,TRBV2,TRBD1,CASTPGQGRDNEQFF
TRBJ1-4,-,TRBV6-1,TRBD1,CASSPRTGADEKLFF
TRBJ1-6,-,TRBV19,TRBD1,CASSSQGALKNSPLHF
TRBJ2-7,once,TRBV9,TRBD2,CASNSGGGSEQYF
TRBJ2-2,-,TRBV7-3,-,CASSPSSTGELFF
TRBJ2-2,-,TRBV7-2,-,CASSFLRAAGELFF
TRBJ2-2,-,TRBV7-7,-,CASSQDGSQTGELFF
TRBJ2-7,-,TRBV28,-,CASTDRHYEQYF
TRBJ2-7,-,TRBV5-4,TRBD1,CASSFTGTGASYEQYF
TRBJ1-1,-,TRBV11-2,TRBD1,CASSPDRGETEAFF
TRBJ1-1,-,TRBV27,-,CASSLSRGSGEAFF
TRBJ1-1,-,TRBV4-2,-,CASSREAQAFF
TRBJ2-5,few,TRBV7-9,-,CASSLRGAGETQYF
TRBJ1-4,-,TRBV5-1,TRBD1,CASSLGDRAYEKLFF
TRBJ2-1,-,TRBV4-1,-,CASSLEPGRYNEQFF
TRBJ2-3,-,TRBV2,-,CASSDTFTQYF
TRBJ1-5,few,TRBV6-1,TRBD1,CASRNRGVQPQHF
TRBJ1-2,-,TRBV5-4,TRBD1,CASSYDRGYGYTF
TRBJ2-3,-,TRBV9,-,CASSVGLSGYTDTQYF
TRBJ1-5,-,TRBV7-6,TRBD1,CASSPRQGDSNQPQHF
TRBJ2-2,-,TRBV2,TRBD1,CASRTDRGRGELFF
TRBJ2-5,-,TRBV7-9,TRBD1,CASSLGTGKTQYF
TRBJ1-1,-,TRBV28,-,CASTQSGGQTEAFF
TRBJ1-5,-,TRBV7-9,-,CASSLGTGSGNQPQHF
TRBJ2-7,few,TRBV27,-,CASSLGRAYEQYF
TRBJ1-3,-,TRBV6-1,-,CASSRNRVSGNTIYF
TRBJ1-1,-,TRBV11-2,-,CASNPGGVTEAFF
TRBJ1-1,-,TRBV7-8,-,CASSLGRDRNTEAFF
TRBJ2-7,-,TRBV15,TRBD1,CATSRAGQTYEQYF
TRBJ2-7,few,TRBV11-2,-,CASSHYEQYF
-,-,TRBV4-1,-,CASSQDRTLLQGITYEQYF
TRBJ1-5,-,TRBV5-1,-,CASSPGGENGQPQHF
TRBJ2-6,few,TRBV7-9,TRBD1,CASSEQGAGANVLTF
TRBJ2-7,-,TRBV15,-,CATSRSGTRGYEQYF
TRBJ1-2,once,TRBV19,-,CATHSGVSYGYTF